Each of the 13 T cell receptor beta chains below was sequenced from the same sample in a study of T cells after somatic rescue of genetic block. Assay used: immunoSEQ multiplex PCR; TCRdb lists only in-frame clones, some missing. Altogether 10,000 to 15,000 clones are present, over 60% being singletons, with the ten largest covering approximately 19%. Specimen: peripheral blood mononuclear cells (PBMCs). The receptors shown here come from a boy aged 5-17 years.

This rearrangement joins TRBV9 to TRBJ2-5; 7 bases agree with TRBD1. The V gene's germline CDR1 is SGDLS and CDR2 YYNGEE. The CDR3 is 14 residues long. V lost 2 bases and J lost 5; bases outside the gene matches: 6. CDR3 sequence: CASSVGDSRETQYF. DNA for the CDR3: TGTGCCAGCAGCGTCGGGGACAGTCGGGAGACCCAGTACTTC.

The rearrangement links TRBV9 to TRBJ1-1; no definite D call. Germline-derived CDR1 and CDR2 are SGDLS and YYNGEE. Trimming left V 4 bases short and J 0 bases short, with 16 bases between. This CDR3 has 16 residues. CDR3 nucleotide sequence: TGTGCCAGCAGCCCCCTCTCCCAGACGGTGAACACTGAAGCTTTCTTT. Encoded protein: CASSPLSQTVNTEAFF.

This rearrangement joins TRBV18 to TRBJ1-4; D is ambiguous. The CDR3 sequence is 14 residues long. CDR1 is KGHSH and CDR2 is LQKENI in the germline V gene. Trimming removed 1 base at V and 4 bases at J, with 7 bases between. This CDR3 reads CASSPRGGNEKLFF. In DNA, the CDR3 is TGTGCCAGCTCACCACGAGGAGGTAATGAAAAACTGTTTTTT. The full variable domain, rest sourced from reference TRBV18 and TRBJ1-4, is NAGVMQNPRHLVRRRGQEARLRCSPMKGHSHVYWYRQLPEEGLKFMVYLQKENIIDESGMPKERFSAEFPKEGPSILRIQQVVRGDSAAYFCASSPRGGNEKLFFGSGTQLSVL.

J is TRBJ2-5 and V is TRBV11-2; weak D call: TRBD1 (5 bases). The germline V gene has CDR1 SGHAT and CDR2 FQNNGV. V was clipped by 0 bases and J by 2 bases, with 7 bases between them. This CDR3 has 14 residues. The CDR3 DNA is TGTGCCAGCAGCTTAGAGTGGACACAAGAGACCCAGTACTTC. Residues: CASSLEWTQETQYF.

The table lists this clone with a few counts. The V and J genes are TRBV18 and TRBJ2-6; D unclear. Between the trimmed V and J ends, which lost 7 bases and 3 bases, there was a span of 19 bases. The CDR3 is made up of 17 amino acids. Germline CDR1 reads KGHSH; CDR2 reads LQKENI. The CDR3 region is CASWRAEDRHGANVLTF. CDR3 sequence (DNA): TGTGCCAGCTGGCGAGCCGAGGACCGACATGGGGCCAACGTCCTGACTTTC.

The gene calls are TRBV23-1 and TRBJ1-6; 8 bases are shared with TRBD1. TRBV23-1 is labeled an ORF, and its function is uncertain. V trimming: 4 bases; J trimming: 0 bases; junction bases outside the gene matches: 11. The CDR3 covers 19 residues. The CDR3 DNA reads TGCGCCAGCAGTCGACCGGAAGGACAGGGCGTCTCCTATAATTCACCCCTCCACTTT. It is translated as CASSRPEGQGVSYNSPLHF.

The CDR3 sequence: CASSLDRGQEQYF. Here the CDR3 DNA reads TGTGCCAGCAGCTTAGATCGGGGACAGGAGCAGTACTTC. This chain joins TRBV11-2 and TRBJ2-7, with 7 bases fitting TRBD1. Germline assignment: CDR1 SGHAT and CDR2 FQNNGV. The CDR3 sequence is 13 residues long. V shed 0 bases and J 7 bases; nucleotides not matched to a gene: 3.

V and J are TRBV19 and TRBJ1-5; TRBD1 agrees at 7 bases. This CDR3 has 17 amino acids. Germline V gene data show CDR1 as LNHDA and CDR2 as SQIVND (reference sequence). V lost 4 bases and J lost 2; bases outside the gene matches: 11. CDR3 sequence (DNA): TGTGCCAGTAGTAGAACGGGACAGACTGGGGGCAATCAGCCCCAGCATTTT. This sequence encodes CASSRTGQTGGNQPQHF.

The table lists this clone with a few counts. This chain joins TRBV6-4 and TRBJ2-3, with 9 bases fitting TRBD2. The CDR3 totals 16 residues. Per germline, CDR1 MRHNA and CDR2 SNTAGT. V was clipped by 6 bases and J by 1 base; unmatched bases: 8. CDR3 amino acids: CASSSRPSGGTDTQYF. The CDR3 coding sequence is TGTGCCAGCAGCTCCCGGCCTAGCGGGGGCACAGATACGCAGTATTTT.

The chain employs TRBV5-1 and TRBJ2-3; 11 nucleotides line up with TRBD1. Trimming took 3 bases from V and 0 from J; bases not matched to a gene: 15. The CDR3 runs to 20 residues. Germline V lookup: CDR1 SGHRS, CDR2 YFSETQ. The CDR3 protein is CASSSFGQGAISGSTDTQYF. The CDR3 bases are TGCGCCAGCAGCTCATTTGGACAGGGGGCGATTAGCGGTAGCACAGATACGCAGTATTTT.

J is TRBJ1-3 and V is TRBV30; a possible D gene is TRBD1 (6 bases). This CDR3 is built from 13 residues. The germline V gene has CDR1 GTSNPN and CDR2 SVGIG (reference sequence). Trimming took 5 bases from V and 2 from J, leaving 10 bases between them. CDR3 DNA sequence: TGTGCCTGGTACCCAGGGGCTGGAAACACCATATATTTT. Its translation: CAWYPGAGNTIYF. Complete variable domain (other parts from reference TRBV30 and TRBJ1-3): SQTIHQWPATLVQPVGSPLSLECTVEGTSNPNLYWYRQAAGRGLQLLFYSVGIGQISSEVPQNLSASRPQDRQFILSSKKLLLSDSGFYLCAWYPGAGNTIYFGEGSWLTVV.

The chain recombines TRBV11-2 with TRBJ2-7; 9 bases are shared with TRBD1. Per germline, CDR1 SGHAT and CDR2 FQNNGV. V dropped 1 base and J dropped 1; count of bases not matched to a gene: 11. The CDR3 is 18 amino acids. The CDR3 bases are TGTGCCAGCAGCTTAGGACAGGGGGACCAGCGGATTTCCTACGAGCAGTACTTC. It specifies CASSLGQGDQRISYEQYF.

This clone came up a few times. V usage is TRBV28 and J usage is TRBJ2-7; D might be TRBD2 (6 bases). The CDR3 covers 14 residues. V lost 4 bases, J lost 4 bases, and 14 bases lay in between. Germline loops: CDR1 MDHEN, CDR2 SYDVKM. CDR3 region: CASSYGGQEYEQYF. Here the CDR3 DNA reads TGTGCCAGCAGTTATGGAGGGCAGGAGTACGAGCAGTACTTC.